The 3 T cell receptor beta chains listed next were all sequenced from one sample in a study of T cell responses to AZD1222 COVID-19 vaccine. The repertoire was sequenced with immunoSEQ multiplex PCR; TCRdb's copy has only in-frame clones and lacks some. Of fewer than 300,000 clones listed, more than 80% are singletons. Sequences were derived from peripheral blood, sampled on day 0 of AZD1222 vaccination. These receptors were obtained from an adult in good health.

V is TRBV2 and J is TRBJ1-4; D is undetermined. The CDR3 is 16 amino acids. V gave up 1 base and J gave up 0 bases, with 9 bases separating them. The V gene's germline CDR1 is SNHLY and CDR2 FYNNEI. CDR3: CASSEGSAPTNEKLFF. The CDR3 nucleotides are TGTGCCAGCAGTGAAGGGTCGGCCCCAACTAATGAAAAACTGTTTTTT.

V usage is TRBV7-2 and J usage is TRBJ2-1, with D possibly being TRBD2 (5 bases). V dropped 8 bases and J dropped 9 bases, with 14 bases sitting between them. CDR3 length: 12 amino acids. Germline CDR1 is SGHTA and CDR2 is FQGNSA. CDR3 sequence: CASGSYRGEQFF. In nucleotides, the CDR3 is TGTGCCAGCGGATCGTATCGGGGTGAGCAGTTCTTC.

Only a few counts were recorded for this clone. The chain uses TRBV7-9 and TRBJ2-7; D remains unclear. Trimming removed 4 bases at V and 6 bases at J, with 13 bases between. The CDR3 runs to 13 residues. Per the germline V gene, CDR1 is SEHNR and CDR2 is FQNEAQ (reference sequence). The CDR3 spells CASSSTYVGEQYF. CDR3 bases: TGTGCCAGCAGCTCGACCTACGTGGGCGAGCAGTACTTC.